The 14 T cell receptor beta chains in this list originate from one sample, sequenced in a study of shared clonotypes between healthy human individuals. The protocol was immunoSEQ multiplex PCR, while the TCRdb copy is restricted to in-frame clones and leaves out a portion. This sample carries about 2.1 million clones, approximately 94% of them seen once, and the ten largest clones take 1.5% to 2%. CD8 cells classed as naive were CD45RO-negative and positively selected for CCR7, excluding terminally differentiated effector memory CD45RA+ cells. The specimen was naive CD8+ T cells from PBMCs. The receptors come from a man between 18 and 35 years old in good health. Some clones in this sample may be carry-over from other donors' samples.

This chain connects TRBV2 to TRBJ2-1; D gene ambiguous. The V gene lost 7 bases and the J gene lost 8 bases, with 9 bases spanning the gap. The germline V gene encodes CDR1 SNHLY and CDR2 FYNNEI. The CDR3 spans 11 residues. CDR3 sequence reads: CASNFGDEQFF. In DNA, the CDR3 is TGTGCCAGCAATTTCGGTGATGAGCAGTTCTTC.

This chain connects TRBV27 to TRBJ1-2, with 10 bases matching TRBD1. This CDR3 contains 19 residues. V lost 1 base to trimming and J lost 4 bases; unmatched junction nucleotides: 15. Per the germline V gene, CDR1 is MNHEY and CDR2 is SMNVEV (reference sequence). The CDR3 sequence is CASSLLYPGTGDRGYGYTF. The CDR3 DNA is TGTGCCAGCAGTTTATTGTATCCCGGGACAGGGGATCGGGGCTATGGCTACACCTTC.

CDR3 sequence reads: CASSYGTDTQYF. The CDR3 DNA follows: TGTGCCAGCAGCTACGGCACAGATACGCAGTATTTT. V gene TRBV4-2 combines with J gene TRBJ2-3, with D uncertain. This CDR3 has 12 residues. CDR1 and CDR2 (germline): LGHNA, YNFKEQ. V gave up 5 bases and J gave up 1 base, with 4 bases separating them.

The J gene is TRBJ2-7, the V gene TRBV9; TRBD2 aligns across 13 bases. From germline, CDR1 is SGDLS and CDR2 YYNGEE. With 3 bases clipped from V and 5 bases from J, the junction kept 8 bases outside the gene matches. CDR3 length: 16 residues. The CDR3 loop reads CASSARTSGSINEQYF. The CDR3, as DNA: TGTGCCAGCAGCGCTAGGACTAGCGGGAGCATAAACGAGCAGTACTTC.

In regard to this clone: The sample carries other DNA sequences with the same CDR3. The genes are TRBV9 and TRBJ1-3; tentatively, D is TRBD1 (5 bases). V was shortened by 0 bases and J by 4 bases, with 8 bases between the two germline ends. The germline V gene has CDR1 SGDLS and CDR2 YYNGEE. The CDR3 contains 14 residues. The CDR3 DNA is TGTGCCAGCAGCGTAGGCAGGGCAGGAAACACCATATATTTT. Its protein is CASSVGRAGNTIYF.

The CDR3 spells CASGVWVNTEAFF. The CDR3 nucleotides read TGTGCCAGCGGCGTCTGGGTGAACACTGAAGCTTTCTTT. The V gene is TRBV27, the J gene TRBJ1-1; D remains unclear. This CDR3 has 13 amino acids. CDR1 is MNHEY and CDR2 is SMNVEV in the germline V gene (reference sequence). V lost 8 bases and J lost 0, with 10 bases in between.

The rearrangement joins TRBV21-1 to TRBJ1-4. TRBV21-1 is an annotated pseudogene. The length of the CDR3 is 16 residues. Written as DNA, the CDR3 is TGTGCCAGCAGCAAAGGGTCACGGGGGGTTAATGAAAAACTGTTTTTT. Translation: CASSKGSRGVNEKLFF.

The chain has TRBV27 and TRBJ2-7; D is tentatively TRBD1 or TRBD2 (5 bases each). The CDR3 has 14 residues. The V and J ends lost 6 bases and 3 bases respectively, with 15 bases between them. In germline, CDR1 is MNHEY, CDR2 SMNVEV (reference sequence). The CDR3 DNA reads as TGTGCCAGCAGCCGAGGACGGGACGGCTACGAGCAGTACTTC. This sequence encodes CASSRGRDGYEQYF.

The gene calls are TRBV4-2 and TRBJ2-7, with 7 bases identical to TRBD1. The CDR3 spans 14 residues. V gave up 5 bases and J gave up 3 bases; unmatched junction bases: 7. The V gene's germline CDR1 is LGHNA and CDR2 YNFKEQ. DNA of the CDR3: TGTGCCAGCAGCGCCGGGACAGCTCTCTACGAGCAGTACTTC. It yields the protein CASSAGTALYEQYF.

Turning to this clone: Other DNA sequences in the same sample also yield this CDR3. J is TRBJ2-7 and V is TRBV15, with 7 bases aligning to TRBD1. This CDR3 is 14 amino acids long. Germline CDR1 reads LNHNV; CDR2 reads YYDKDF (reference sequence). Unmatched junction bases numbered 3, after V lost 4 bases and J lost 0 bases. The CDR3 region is CATSTRDSSYEQYF. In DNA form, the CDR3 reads TGTGCCACCAGCACTCGGGACAGCTCCTACGAGCAGTACTTC.

CDR3 nucleotide sequence: TGTGCCAGCAGCCAAGAAGTCTGGGGGACAAATGAAAAACTGTTTTTT. Protein: CASSQEVWGTNEKLFF. This chain joins TRBV4-2 and TRBJ1-4; D is possibly TRBD1 (6 bases). V gave up 0 bases and J gave up 5 bases, with 13 bases separating them. The CDR3 runs to 16 residues. Germline V gives CDR1 LGHNA, CDR2 YNFKEQ.

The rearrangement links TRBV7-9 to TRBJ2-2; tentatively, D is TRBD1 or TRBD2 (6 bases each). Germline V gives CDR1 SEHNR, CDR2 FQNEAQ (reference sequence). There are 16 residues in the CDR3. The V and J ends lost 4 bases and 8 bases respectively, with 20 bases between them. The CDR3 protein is CASSSSHGGRPGELFF. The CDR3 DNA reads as TGTGCCAGCAGCTCATCGCATGGGGGGCGACCGGGGGAGCTGTTTTTT.

For the CDR3, the DNA is TGTGCCTGGAGTGGGGACGTCAATCAGCCCCAGCATTTT. Amino acids: CAWSGDVNQPQHF. The J gene is TRBJ1-5, the V gene TRBV30; perhaps TRBD1 as D (5 bases). CDR3 length: 13 amino acids. Germline CDR1 GTSNPN, CDR2 SVGIG (reference sequence). V was clipped by 1 base and J by 3 bases, with 7 bases between them.

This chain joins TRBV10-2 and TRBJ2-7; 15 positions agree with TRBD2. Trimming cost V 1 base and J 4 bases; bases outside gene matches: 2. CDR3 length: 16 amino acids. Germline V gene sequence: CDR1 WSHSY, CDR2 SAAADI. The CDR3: CASSEFGTSGGYEQYF. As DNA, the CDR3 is TGCGCCAGCAGTGAGTTCGGGACTAGCGGGGGGTACGAGCAGTACTTC.